Below, 16 T cell receptor beta chains from the same sample are listed, as sequenced in a study of blood T cells in healthy people across ages. A second PCR of about 7 to 12 cycles used a sample-barcoded 5' primer and a J-beta primer mix. In TCRdb, the 5' RACE reads were re-called with MiXCR into one record per CDR3 protein. The sample consists of approximately 1.5 million distinct CDR3 sequences, 35% to 45% of them appearing once. Sequenced: blood. All receptors come from a woman aged 18-29 years in good health.

This rearrangement joins TRBV2 to TRBJ2-3; 11 bases map to TRBD2. In germline, CDR1 is SNHLY, CDR2 FYNNEI. The J segment lost 4 bases and the V segment lost 6 bases, leaving 6 bases of the junction unmatched. The CDR3 covers 15 residues. CDR3 sequence: CASRTSGGYADTQYF. The CDR3 DNA is TGTGCCAGCAGAACTAGCGGGGGTTATGCAGATACGCAGTATTTT.

The sample holds many counts of this clonotype. The V and J genes are TRBV12-3 or TRBV12-4 and TRBJ2-5; D is unresolved. The CDR3 totals 15 residues. Trimming stripped 2 bases from V and 1 base from J, with 11 bases between. CDR3 residues: CASSLMATLQETQYF. DNA for the CDR3: TGTGCCAGCAGTTTAATGGCGACCCTCCAAGAGACCCAGTACTTC.

This clonotype was found a few times. The chain is built from TRBV7-2 and TRBJ2-7; D possibly corresponds to TRBD1 (6 bases). Trimming removed 1 base from V and 3 bases from J, with 16 bases in between. This CDR3 region has 16 residues. The germline V gene has CDR1 SGHTA and CDR2 FQGNSA. CDR3 in amino acids: CASSLGWGRGFYEQYF. The CDR3 DNA follows: TGTGCCAGCAGCTTAGGGTGGGGGCGAGGCTTCTACGAGCAGTACTTC. The full variable domain, completed using reference TRBV7-2 and TRBJ2-7, is GAGVSQSPSNKVTEKGKDVELRCDPISGHTALYWYRQSLGQGLEFLIYFQGNSAPDKSGLPSDRFSAERTGGSVSTLTIQRTQQEDSAVYLCASSLGWGRGFYEQYFGPGTRLTVT.

Comment on this clonotype: This may be a read error: a much more frequent sequence differs by one nucleotide. The chain uses TRBV20-1 and TRBJ2-1; 7 positions match TRBD1. The CDR3 covers 13 residues. The germline V gene has CDR1 DFQATT and CDR2 SNEGSKA (reference sequence). CDR3 residues: CSASRGSYNGQFF. The CDR3 DNA follows: TGCAGTGCTAGCAGGGGGTCTTACAATGGGCAGTTCTTC.

This clonotype was counted between two and nine times. This sequence joins TRBV7-2 and TRBJ2-3, with TRBD2 as a possible D gene (6 bases). CDR3 size: 15 residues. Germline loops: CDR1 SGHTA, CDR2 FQGNSA. Trimming took 1 base from V and 1 from J, leaving 9 bases between them. CDR3 loop: CASSLVWGGTDTQYF. DNA for the CDR3: TGTGCCAGCAGCTTAGTGTGGGGGGGCACAGATACGCAGTATTTT.

This clonotype showed up just a few times. The chain joins TRBV7-2 to TRBJ1-2; D gene uncertain. CDR1 is SGHTA and CDR2 is FQGNSA in the germline V gene. The CDR3 has 11 amino acids. Between the trimmed V and J ends, which lost 1 base and 12 bases, there was a span of 9 bases. Here the CDR3 DNA reads TGTGCCAGCAGCTTAGGGAGCCAACACACCTTC. Protein: CASSLGSQHTF.

V usage is TRBV6-1 and J usage is TRBJ1-5; 10 bases agree with TRBD1. CDR1 is MNHNS, CDR2 SASEGT, per germline. The CDR3 covers 16 residues. With V trimmed by 7 bases and J by 3 bases, 9 bases remained unmatched. The CDR3 sequence: CASMHRTGGNNQPQHF. The CDR3 bases are TGTGCCAGCATGCATCGGACAGGGGGTAACAATCAGCCCCAGCATTTT.

This clonotype was recorded a few times. This sequence joins TRBV5-1 and TRBJ1-2; no definite D call. The V gene lost 4 bases and the J gene lost 8 bases, with 15 bases spanning the gap. CDR1 is SGHRS, CDR2 YFSETQ, per germline. The CDR3 extends over 13 amino acids. CDR3: CASSPESEPGYTF. The DNA for the CDR3 is TGCGCCAGCAGCCCTGAGTCGGAACCCGGCTACACCTTC.

The CDR3 region is CASRLRPDTQYF. The CDR3 region has the DNA TGTGCCAGCAGACTAAGACCGGATACGCAGTATTTT. This chain uses TRBV6-2 or TRBV6-3 with TRBJ2-3; D unclear. Trimming removed 6 bases from V and 6 bases from J, with 10 bases in between. This CDR3 is 12 amino acids long. CDR1 is MNHEY, CDR2 SVGEGT, per germline.

The CDR3 loop is CASSQPVVSYEQYF. Written as DNA, the CDR3 is TGCGCCAGCAGCCAACCCGTAGTCTCCTACGAGCAGTACTTC. The rearrangement joins TRBV4-1 to TRBJ2-7; no firm D call. The V gene's germline CDR1 is MGHRA and CDR2 YSYEKL. The CDR3 loop spans 14 amino acids. V dropped 2 bases and J dropped 0 bases, with 8 bases sitting between them.

This clonotype was picked up a small number of times. CDR3 DNA sequence: TGTGCCAGCAGCCTACGAAGGACAGCTAACTACGAGCAGTACTTC. Translating it yields CASSLRRTANYEQYF. The gene calls are TRBV3-1 and TRBJ2-7; possibly TRBD1 for D (6 bases). Trimming pared 4 bases from V and 3 bases from J, leaving 16 bases between. CDR1 is LGHDT and CDR2 is YNNKEL in the germline V gene (reference sequence). The CDR3 has 15 amino acids.

V is TRBV4-3 and J is TRBJ1-2; D might be TRBD1 (6 bases). The CDR3 has 15 amino acids. The V gene's germline CDR1 is LGHNA and CDR2 YSLEER. V was shortened by 2 bases and J by 0 bases, with 10 bases between the two germline ends. The CDR3 reads CASSQRQAANYGYTF. In DNA, the CDR3 is TGCGCCAGCAGCCAACGACAGGCAGCTAACTATGGCTACACCTTC.

The chain recombines TRBV7-2 with TRBJ2-7; perhaps TRBD1 as D (6 bases). The CDR3 has 14 residues. V was clipped by 5 bases and J by 2 bases, with 13 bases between them. Germline CDR1 and CDR2: SGHTA and FQGNSA. CDR3 region: CASSLTGPPYEQYF. CDR3 DNA sequence: TGTGCCAGCAGCCTGACAGGACCCCCCTACGAGCAGTACTTC.

The chain recombines TRBV20-1 with TRBJ2-1; weak D call: TRBD2 (6 bases). Germline CDR1 DFQATT, CDR2 SNEGSKA (reference sequence). This CDR3 is built from 14 residues. V shed 6 bases and J shed 3 bases, with 15 bases lying between them. The CDR3 is CSAISGSNYNEQFF. The DNA of the CDR3 is TGCAGTGCCATCTCCGGGAGTAACTACAATGAGCAGTTCTTC.

The V call is TRBV7-2, the J call TRBJ1-2; the D is unclear. Germline V gene sequence: CDR1 SGHTA, CDR2 FQGNSA. V was clipped by 0 bases and J by 7 bases, with 9 bases between them. The CDR3 is made up of 13 amino acids. As DNA, the CDR3 is TGTGCCAGCAGCTTAGCGTACGGATTTGGCTACACCTTC. This encodes CASSLAYGFGYTF.

The chain recombines TRBV27 with TRBJ2-5, with 8 positions matching TRBD2. The J call may be incorrect, as the DNA end agrees better with TRBJ2-7. The CDR3 has 15 amino acids. Germline V gene sequence: CDR1 MNHEY, CDR2 SMNVEV (reference sequence). The DNA for the CDR3 is TGTGCCAGCAGTCGGGGGGGAACAGGGATTAGCGAGCAGTACTTC. Amino acid sequence: CASSRGGTGISEQYF.